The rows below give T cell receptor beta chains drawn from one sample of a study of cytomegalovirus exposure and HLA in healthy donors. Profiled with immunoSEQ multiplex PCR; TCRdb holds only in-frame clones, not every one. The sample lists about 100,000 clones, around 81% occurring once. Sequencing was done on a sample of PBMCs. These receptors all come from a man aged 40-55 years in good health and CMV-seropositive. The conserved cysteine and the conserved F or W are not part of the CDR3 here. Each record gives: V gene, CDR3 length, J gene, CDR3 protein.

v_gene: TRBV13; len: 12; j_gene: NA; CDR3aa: ASSLGRGSYEQY
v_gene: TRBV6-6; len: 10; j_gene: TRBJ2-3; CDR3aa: ASSFESDTQY
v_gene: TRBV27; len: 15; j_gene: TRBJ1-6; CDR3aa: ASSRGQLSSYNSPLH
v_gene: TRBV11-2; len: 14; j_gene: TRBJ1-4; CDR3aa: ASRFGQGLANEKLF
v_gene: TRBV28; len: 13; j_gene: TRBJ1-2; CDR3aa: ASTWRVSSNYGYT
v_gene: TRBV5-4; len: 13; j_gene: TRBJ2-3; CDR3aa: ASSLGDTGTDTQY
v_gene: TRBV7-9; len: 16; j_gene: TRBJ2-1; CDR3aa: ASSFRLAGDVVDNEQF
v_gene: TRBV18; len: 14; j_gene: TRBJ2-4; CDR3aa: ASSETSGQGVNIQY
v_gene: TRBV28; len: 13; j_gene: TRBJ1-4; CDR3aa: ASSSLAGGGEKLF
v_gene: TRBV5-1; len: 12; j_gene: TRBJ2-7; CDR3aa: ASSWGQGVYEQY
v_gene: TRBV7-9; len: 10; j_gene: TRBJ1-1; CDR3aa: ASSFTGVDAF
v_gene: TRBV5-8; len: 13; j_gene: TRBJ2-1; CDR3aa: ASSLGTSGSNEQF
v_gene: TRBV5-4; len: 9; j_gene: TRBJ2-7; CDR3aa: ASRGVGEQY
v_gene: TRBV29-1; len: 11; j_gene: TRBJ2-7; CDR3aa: SVVSGFGYEQY
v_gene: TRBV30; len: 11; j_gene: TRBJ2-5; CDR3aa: AWSGTFQETQY
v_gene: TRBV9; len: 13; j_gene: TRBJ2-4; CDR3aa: ASSVQGEAKNIQY
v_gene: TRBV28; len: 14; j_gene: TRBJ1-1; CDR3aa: ASSPRTLGLNTEAF
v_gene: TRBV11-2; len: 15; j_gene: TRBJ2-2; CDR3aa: ASIGLAGAGSTGELF
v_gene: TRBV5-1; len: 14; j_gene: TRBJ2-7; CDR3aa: ASSGGTGGNSYEQY
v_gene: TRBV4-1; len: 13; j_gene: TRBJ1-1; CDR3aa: ASSRAFGEGTEAF
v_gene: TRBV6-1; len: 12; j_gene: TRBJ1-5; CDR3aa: ASSGSGGYQPQH
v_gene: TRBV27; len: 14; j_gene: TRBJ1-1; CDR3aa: ASSVRDRRRNTEAF
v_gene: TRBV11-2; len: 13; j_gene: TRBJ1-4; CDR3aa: ASSLDGTGSGKLF
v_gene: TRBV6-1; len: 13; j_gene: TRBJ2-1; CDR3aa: ASSEMSSILNEQF
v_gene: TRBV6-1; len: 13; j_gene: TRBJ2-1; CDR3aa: ASSEDLAGGNEQF
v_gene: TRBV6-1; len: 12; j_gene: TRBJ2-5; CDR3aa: ASSGRLAGETQY
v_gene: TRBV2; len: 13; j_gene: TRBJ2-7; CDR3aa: ASNEDRASTYEQY
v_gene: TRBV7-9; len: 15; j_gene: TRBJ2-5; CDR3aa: ASSLIEGGTDGETQY
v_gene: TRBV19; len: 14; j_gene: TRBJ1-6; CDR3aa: ASSIDGGGGIQVLH
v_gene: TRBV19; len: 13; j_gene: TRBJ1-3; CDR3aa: ASSMQGNSGNTIY
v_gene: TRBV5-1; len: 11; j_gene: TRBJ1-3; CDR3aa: ASSRDIGNTIY
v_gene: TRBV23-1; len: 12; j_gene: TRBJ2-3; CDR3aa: ASTPGQGIDTQY
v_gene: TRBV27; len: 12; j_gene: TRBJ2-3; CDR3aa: ASSLGTTSDTQY
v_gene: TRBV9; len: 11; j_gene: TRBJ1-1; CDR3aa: ASSVDMNTEAF
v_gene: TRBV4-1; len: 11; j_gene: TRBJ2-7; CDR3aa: ASSQTQGLEQY
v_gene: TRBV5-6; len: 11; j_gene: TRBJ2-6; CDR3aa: ASSLSGANGLT
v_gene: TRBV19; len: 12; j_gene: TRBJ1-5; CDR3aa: ASSIGPFPQPQH
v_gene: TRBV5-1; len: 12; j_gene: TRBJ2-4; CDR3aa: ASSLTGSVDIQY
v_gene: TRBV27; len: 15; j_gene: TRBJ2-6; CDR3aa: ASSGGQGDSGANVLT
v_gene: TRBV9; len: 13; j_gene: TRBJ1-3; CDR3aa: ASSVESRSGNTIY
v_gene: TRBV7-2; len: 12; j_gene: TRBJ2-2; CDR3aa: ASLAGGWTGELF
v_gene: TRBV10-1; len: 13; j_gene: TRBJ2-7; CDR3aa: ASSERTGVYYEQY
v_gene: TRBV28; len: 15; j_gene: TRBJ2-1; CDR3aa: ASSPAIGTGNYNEQF
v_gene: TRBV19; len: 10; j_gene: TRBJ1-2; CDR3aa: ASSGTGGGYT
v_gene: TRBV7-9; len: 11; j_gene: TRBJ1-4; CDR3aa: ASSRKENEKLF
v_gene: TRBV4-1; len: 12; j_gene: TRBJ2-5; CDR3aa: ASSQGRGQETQY
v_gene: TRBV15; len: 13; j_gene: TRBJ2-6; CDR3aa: ATSIQGPGANVLT
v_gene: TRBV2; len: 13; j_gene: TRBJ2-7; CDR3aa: ASRAGTSGGNEQY
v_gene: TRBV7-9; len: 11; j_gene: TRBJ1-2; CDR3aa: ASSLGQGHGYT
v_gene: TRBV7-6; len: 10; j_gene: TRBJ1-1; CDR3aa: ASSQLNTEAF
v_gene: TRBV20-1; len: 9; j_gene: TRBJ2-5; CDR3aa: SPTRDREQY
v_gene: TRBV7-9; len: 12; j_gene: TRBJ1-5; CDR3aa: ASSFTGGNQPQH
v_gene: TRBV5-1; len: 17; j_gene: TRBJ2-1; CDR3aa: ASSLDRRLVKTSYNEQF
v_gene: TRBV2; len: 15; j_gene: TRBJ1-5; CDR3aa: ASRYRPGSLSNQPQH